This TCR beta chain was documented in a study of control samples from healthy donors and cancer patients. This clone was detected only once. TCRdb's copy holds only in-frame clones and misses some; the assay was immunoSEQ multiplex PCR. The data hold tens of thousands of clones, with roughly 90% observed a single time. CDR1 MNHEY and CDR2 SVGAGI come from the germline V gene. V was cut by 7 bases and J by 4 bases, with 14 bases left in between. The length of the CDR3 is 14 residues. The V gene is TRBV6-5, the J gene TRBJ1-5; perhaps TRBD1 as D (5 bases). The sample was blood. This sequence originates from a woman aged 65 to 85 in good health. The CDR3 coding sequence is TGTGCCAGCAACGCTGAGACAGTAAATCAGCCCCAGCATTTT. This translates into CASNAETVNQPQHF.